The rows below give T cell receptor beta chains drawn from one sample of a study of blood T cell repertoires in COVID-19. The data were produced by immunoSEQ multiplex PCR, yet TCRdb's version contains in-frame clones alone and is incomplete. The data contain about 180,000 clones, approximately 85% of them singletons. The source material was PBMCs or T cells enriched from blood (not recorded which). The origin of the receptors is a man aged 35-49 years who had recovered from COVID-19. CDR3s include the opening cysteine and the closing phenylalanine or tryptophan. Fields, in order: CDR3 length, J gene, clone size, V gene, D gene, CDR3 DNA, CDR3 protein. A D gene is named only where the DNA matches it firmly. Size is omitted from some rows. Given values are once, few, many or a class for expanded clones.

length: 16; J: TRBJ1-2; size: few; V: TRBV6-1; D: NA; DNA: TGTGCCAGCAGTGGGGGGGGAGCTGGCAGGATGGGCGGCTACACCTTC; CDR3: CASSGGGAGRMGGYTF
length: 15; J: TRBJ1-3; size: NA; V: TRBV2; D: NA; DNA: TGTGCCAGCAGTGACAAAGCCCTCTCTGGAAACACCATATATTTT; CDR3: CASSDKALSGNTIYF
length: 16; J: TRBJ2-2; size: NA; V: TRBV7-2; D: TRBD2; DNA: TGTGCCAGCAGCTCGGGACTAGCCTCATACACCGGGGAGCTGTTTTTT; CDR3: CASSSGLASYTGELFF
length: 19; J: TRBJ2-5; size: NA; V: TRBV3-1/TRBV3-2; D: TRBD2; DNA: TGTGCCAGCAGCCCAGGAGAAGCGGGGGGCCATACTTTCCAAGAGACCCAGTACTTC; CDR3: CASSPGEAGGHTFQETQYF
length: 13; J: TRBJ1-2; size: NA; V: TRBV29-1; D: NA; DNA: TGCAGCGTTGAGGTTACAGGGTTCTATGGCTACACCTTC; CDR3: CSVEVTGFYGYTF
length: 12; J: TRBJ2-7; size: once; V: TRBV28; D: NA; DNA: TGTGCCAGCAGTTTAGACAACTACGAGCAGTACTTC; CDR3: CASSLDNYEQYF
length: 14; J: TRBJ2-5; size: NA; V: TRBV16; D: NA; DNA: TGTGCCAGCAGCCAATTACGGAGTCAGGAGACCCAGTACTTC; CDR3: CASSQLRSQETQYF
length: 14; J: TRBJ2-2; size: NA; V: TRBV24-1; D: NA; DNA: TGTGCCACCAGTGATTCTATGAACACCGGGGAGCTGTTTTTT; CDR3: CATSDSMNTGELFF
length: 15; J: TRBJ1-5; size: NA; V: TRBV2; D: NA; DNA: TGTGCCAGCAGTTCGACAGAAAGCGGGGTTCAGCCCCAGCATTTT; CDR3: CASSSTESGVQPQHF
length: 16; J: TRBJ1-2; size: few; V: TRBV18; D: TRBD1; DNA: TGTGCCAGCTCACCAGGACAGGGTTCGGATTCGGATGGCTACACCTTC; CDR3: CASSPGQGSDSDGYTF
length: 14; J: TRBJ2-7; size: NA; V: TRBV25-1; D: TRBD1; DNA: TGTGCCAGCCGGAGGACAGGGGGCCACTACGAGCAGTACTTC; CDR3: CASRRTGGHYEQYF
length: 19; J: TRBJ2-1; size: NA; V: TRBV4-2; D: TRBD2; DNA: TGTGCCAGCAGCCAGGGGCTGGGACTAGCGGGGGGCCGATACAATGAGCAGTTCTTC; CDR3: CASSQGLGLAGGRYNEQFF
length: 13; J: TRBJ1-2; size: once; V: TRBV14; D: NA; DNA: TGTGCCAGCAGCCAAGACTACAGCTATGGCTACACCTTC; CDR3: CASSQDYSYGYTF
length: 15; J: TRBJ1-1; size: NA; V: TRBV5-1; D: NA; DNA: TGCGCCAGCAGCTTGTCGGCGGCCCGGAACACTGAAGCTTTCTTT; CDR3: CASSLSAARNTEAFF
length: 15; J: TRBJ2-5; size: few; V: TRBV5-4; D: TRBD2; DNA: TGTGCCAGCAGCCTACCACTAGCGGGGCAAGAGACCCAGTACTTC; CDR3: CASSLPLAGQETQYF
length: 14; J: TRBJ1-1; size: NA; V: TRBV28; D: NA; DNA: TGTGCCAGCAGTTTATTTGACGGCCTCAGGGGAGCTTTCTTT; CDR3: CASSLFDGLRGAFF
length: 12; J: TRBJ1-2; size: NA; V: TRBV19; D: NA; DNA: TGTGCCAGTAGACCACAGGGCTCCGGCTACACCTTC; CDR3: CASRPQGSGYTF
length: 11; J: TRBJ1-2; size: NA; V: TRBV7-9; D: NA; DNA: TGTGCCAGCAGCTATGCAGGGGGCTACACCTTC; CDR3: CASSYAGGYTF
length: 14; J: TRBJ2-2; size: NA; V: TRBV2; D: NA; DNA: TGTGCCAGCAGTCTAGACGGAAACACCGGGGAGCTGTTTTTT; CDR3: CASSLDGNTGELFF
length: 14; J: TRBJ1-2; size: medium-sized; V: TRBV6-1; D: NA; DNA: TGTGCCAGCAGTGAGGGAGCTACTAACTATGGCTACACCTTC; CDR3: CASSEGATNYGYTF
length: 14; J: TRBJ1-5; size: NA; V: TRBV6-5; D: TRBD1; DNA: TGTGCCAGCGTCCGGGGACAGGGCCGACAGCCCCAGCATTTT; CDR3: CASVRGQGRQPQHF
length: 14; J: TRBJ2-5; size: NA; V: TRBV6-2/TRBV6-3; D: NA; DNA: TGTGCCAGCAGTTATAGCGGAACCCAAGAGACCCAGTACTTC; CDR3: CASSYSGTQETQYF
length: 11; J: TRBJ1-1; size: NA; V: TRBV6-5; D: NA; DNA: TGTGCCAGCGAACAGGGAACTGAAGCTTTCTTT; CDR3: CASEQGTEAFF
length: 13; J: TRBJ1-4; size: NA; V: TRBV6-5; D: NA; DNA: TGTGCCAGCGGGGGGGCAACTAATGAAAAACTGTTTTTT; CDR3: CASGGATNEKLFF
length: 14; J: TRBJ1-4; size: NA; V: TRBV2; D: TRBD1; DNA: TGTGCCAGCAATAGACAGGGAGGTAATGAAAAACTGTTTTTT; CDR3: CASNRQGGNEKLFF
length: 12; J: TRBJ2-7; size: NA; V: TRBV30; D: NA; DNA: TGTGCCTGGAGTGTGAGTAGCATTGAGCAGTACTTC; CDR3: CAWSVSSIEQYF
length: 15; J: TRBJ1-5; size: NA; V: TRBV27; D: NA; DNA: TGTGCCAGCAGTCTTACTGGGCTGAGCAGTCAGCCCCAGCATTTT; CDR3: CASSLTGLSSQPQHF
length: 14; J: TRBJ1-2; size: NA; V: TRBV28; D: NA; DNA: TGTGCCAGCAGTTTGGGGACAATGGTATATGGCTACACCTTC; CDR3: CASSLGTMVYGYTF
length: 15; J: TRBJ1-2; size: NA; V: TRBV7-2; D: TRBD1; DNA: TGTGCCAGCAGCTTACATGGACAGGGGGCGCGCGGCTACACCTTC; CDR3: CASSLHGQGARGYTF